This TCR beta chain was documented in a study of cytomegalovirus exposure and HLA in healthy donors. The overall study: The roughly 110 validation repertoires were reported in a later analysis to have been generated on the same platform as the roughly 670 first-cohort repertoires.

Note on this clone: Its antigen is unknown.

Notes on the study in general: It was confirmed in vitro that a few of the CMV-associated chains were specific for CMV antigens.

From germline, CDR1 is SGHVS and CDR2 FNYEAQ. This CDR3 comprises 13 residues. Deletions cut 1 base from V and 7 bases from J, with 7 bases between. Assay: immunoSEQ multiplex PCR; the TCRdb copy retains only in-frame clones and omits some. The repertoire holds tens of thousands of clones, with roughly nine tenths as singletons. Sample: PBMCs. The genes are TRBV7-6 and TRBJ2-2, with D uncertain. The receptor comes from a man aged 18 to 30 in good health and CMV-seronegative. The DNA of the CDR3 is TGTGCCAGCAGCTTAGACTTGGTCGGGGAGCTGTTTTTT. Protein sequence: CASSLDLVGELFF. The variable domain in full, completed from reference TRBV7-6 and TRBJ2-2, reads GAGVSQSPRYKVTKRGQDVALRCDPISGHVSLYWYRQALGQGPEFLTYFNYEAQQDKSGLPNDRFSAERPEGSISTLTIQRTEQRDSAMYRCASSLDLVGELFFGEGSRLTVL.